The 14 T cell receptor beta chains in this list originate from one sample, sequenced in a study of cytomegalovirus exposure and HLA in healthy donors. Both 60 Vbeta primers and 13 Jbeta primers went into the PCR. Some clones are missing from TCRdb's copy, which holds only in-frame ones; the method was immunoSEQ multiplex PCR. The sample has about 140,000 clones, 75% to 80% seen once. What was sequenced was PBMCs. These receptors were collected from a man between 18 and 29 years old in good health and CMV-seronegative.

The V gene is TRBV13, the J gene TRBJ2-7; 8 bases line up with TRBD1. Trimming cost V 3 bases and J 2 bases; bases outside gene matches: 9. CDR1 is PRHDT and CDR2 is FYEKMQ in the germline V gene (reference sequence). The CDR3 totals 16 residues. In DNA, the CDR3 is TGTGCCAGCAGCTTCACCGGGACAGGTGGGACCTACGAGCAGTACTTC. This codes for CASSFTGTGGTYEQYF.

This rearrangement joins TRBV19 to TRBJ2-7, with 7 bases identical to TRBD2. Trimming removed 9 bases from V and 8 bases from J; junction bases left unmatched: 10. The CDR3 consists of 12 residues. Germline values: CDR1 LNHDA, CDR2 SQIVND (reference sequence). CDR3 loop: CASLGEGSKQYF. The CDR3 DNA follows: TGTGCCAGCCTTGGGGAGGGTAGCAAGCAGTACTTC.

The chain has TRBV4-1 and TRBJ2-3; 12 bases align to TRBD2. The CDR3 totals 15 residues. The junction had 0 bases not matched to a gene; V was cut back by 1 base and J by 4 bases. CDR1 and CDR2 from the germline V gene are MGHRA and YSYEKL. CDR3 sequence: CASSQGLAGADTQYF. The CDR3, as DNA: TGCGCCAGCAGCCAAGGACTAGCGGGGGCAGATACGCAGTATTTT.

The CDR3 loop is CASSVQGSYTEAFF. Here the CDR3 DNA reads TGTGCCAGCAGCGTACAGGGGTCTTACACTGAAGCTTTCTTT. The chain recombines TRBV11-2 with TRBJ1-1; 7 nucleotides align to TRBD1. CDR3 length equals 14 residues. The trim removed 5 bases at V and 3 bases at J, leaving 6 bases unmatched. Looked up from germline, CDR1 is SGHAT and CDR2 is FQNNGV.

This chain connects TRBV9 to TRBJ1-1; D gene unclear. This CDR3 region has 16 residues. Germline loops: CDR1 SGDLS, CDR2 YYNGEE. The V end lost 0 bases, the J end lost 0 bases, and 12 bases lay between the germline ends. Here the CDR3 DNA reads TGTGCCAGCAGCGTAGCGGGAAGCCGAATGAACACTGAAGCTTTCTTT. Protein: CASSVAGSRMNTEAFF.

The genes are TRBV11-3 and TRBJ1-1, with D possibly TRBD1 on 5 matching bases. V was cut by 2 bases and J by 5 bases, with 9 bases left in between. This CDR3 comprises 13 residues. CDR1 and CDR2 from the germline V gene are SGHNT and YENEEA. CDR3 nucleotides: TGTGCCAGCAGCTTATCAGGGTTGACTGAAGCTTTCTTT. Amino acids: CASSLSGLTEAFF. Looking up the rest from reference TRBV11-3 and TRBJ1-1 gives the full variable domain: EAGVVQSPRYKIIEKKQPVAFWCNPISGHNTLYWYLQNLGQGPELLIRYENEEAVDDSQLPKDRFSAERLKGVDSTLKIQPAELGDSAVYLCASSLSGLTEAFFGQGTRLTVV.

On this clone itself: The junction departs from the called germline gene at one end, perhaps through a read error. This chain uses TRBV11-1 with TRBJ2-5, with TRBD2 matching over 11 bases. Germline CDR1 and CDR2: SGHAT and FQDESV (reference sequence). The CDR3 has 17 residues. In DNA, the CDR3 is TGTGCCAGCAGCTCTCCCGGGACTAGCGGAGACCAAGAGGCCCAGTACTTC. It specifies CASSSPGTSGDQEAQYF.

This clone was seen more than once but under ten times. The chain combines TRBV10-3 with TRBJ2-5; 9 bases fit TRBD2. The CDR3 is 14 amino acids. The germline gives CDR1 ENHRY, CDR2 SYGVKD. With 7 bases clipped from V and 3 bases from J, the junction kept 6 bases outside the gene matches. CDR3 nucleotides: TGTGCCATCAAGGCGGGAGGGCCTAAAGAGACCCAGTACTTC. It yields the protein CAIKAGGPKETQYF.

This clone turned up a few times. This sequence joins TRBV7-9 and TRBJ2-1; possibly TRBD1 for D (6 bases). The V and J ends lost 6 bases and 2 bases respectively, with 11 bases between them. Germline V gives CDR1 SEHNR, CDR2 FQNEAQ (reference sequence). The CDR3 totals 14 residues. CDR3 sequence: CASSRTDTYNEQFF. The CDR3 DNA follows: TGTGCCAGCAGTCGGACAGATACCTACAATGAGCAGTTCTTC. Full variable domain (outside the CDR3, taken from reference TRBV7-9 and TRBJ2-1): DTGVSQNPRHKITKRGQNVTFRCDPISEHNRLYWYRQTLGQGPEFLTYFQNEAQLEKSRLLSDRFSAERPKGSFSTLEIQRTEQGDSAMYLCASSRTDTYNEQFFGPGTRLTVL.

This rearrangement joins TRBV19 to TRBJ2-1; no clear D gene. The CDR3 has 11 amino acids. The ends were cut back, 4 bases at V and 8 bases at J, with 6 bases in the middle. CDR1 is LNHDA and CDR2 is SQIVND in the germline V gene (reference sequence). The CDR3 nucleotides read TGTGCCAGTAGTACTAACTATGAGCAGTTCTTC. Translation gives CASSTNYEQFF.

In this sample, this clone turned up a few times. The chain uses TRBV19 and TRBJ1-3, with D unclear. CDR3 size: 13 residues. Germline V gene data show CDR1 as LNHDA and CDR2 as SQIVND (reference sequence). Trimming stripped 3 bases from V and 4 bases from J, with 7 bases between. The chain's CDR3 is CASSIHSGNTIYF. The CDR3 nucleotides are TGTGCCAGTAGTATTCATTCCGGAAACACCATATATTTT.

The chain links TRBV2 to TRBJ2-3; TRBD2 matches at 10 bases. The CDR3 extends over 15 amino acids. J lost 3 bases, V lost 3 bases, and 3 bases had no gene match. The V gene's germline CDR1 is SNHLY and CDR2 FYNNEI. For the CDR3, the DNA is TGTGCCAGCAGTGATACTAGCGGGGTGACAGATACGCAGTATTTT. Translated: CASSDTSGVTDTQYF. Filled out from reference TRBV2 and TRBJ2-3, the complete variable domain reads EPEVTQTPSHQVTQMGQEVILRCVPISNHLYFYWYRQILGQKVEFLVSFYNNEISEKSEIFDDQFSVERPDGSNFTLKIRSTKLEDSAMYFCASSDTSGVTDTQYFGPGTRLTVL.

Concerning this clone itself: The germline gene is not matched at one end of the junction; a read error may be the cause. This chain joins TRBV2 and TRBJ1-3; a weak D match, TRBD1 (6 bases). The CDR3 is 17 amino acids. Germline V CDR1 and CDR2: SNHLY, FYNNEI. CDR3 sequence (DNA): TGTGCCAGCAGTGCGGGGACAAGGGTACTCTCTGGAAACACCGTATATTTT. Its translation is CASSAGTRVLSGNTVYF.

The V and J genes are TRBV30 and TRBJ2-3, with 9 bases identical to TRBD2. Trimming cost V 0 bases and J 2 bases; bases outside gene matches: 9. The germline gives CDR1 GTSNPN, CDR2 SVGIG (reference sequence). The CDR3 is made up of 17 amino acids. The CDR3 spells CAWSVRRAGGPTDTQYF. In nucleotides, the CDR3 is TGTGCCTGGAGTGTACGTCGAGCGGGGGGCCCCACAGATACGCAGTATTTT.